This T cell receptor (beta chain) was identified during a study of T cell responses to AZD1222 COVID-19 vaccine. Broader study findings: Repertoires were collected only later (after the peak T cell response had occurred). The donors showed a predominance of white British ancestry and of females, with possible underestimation of clonal diversity. The study found Spike-specific TCR breadth and depth rose after two AZD1222 doses. AZD1222 recipients seropositive at baseline numbered only five to seven.

On this clone itself: Its matching antigen is unknown.

The assay was immunoSEQ multiplex PCR, and TCRdb's table has in-frame clones only and misses some. Counted here are 150,000 to 200,000 clones, around 88% occurring once; the ten biggest clones make up roughly 12%. Trimming removed 1 base from V and 4 bases from J, with 13 bases in between. Germline V lookup: CDR1 KGHSH, CDR2 LQKENI. The CDR3 is 15 amino acids. This clonotype originated in an adult who received the AZD1222 COVID-19 vaccine. Material: peripheral blood, obtained 28 days after the second AZD1222 dose. The chain couples TRBV18 to TRBJ1-1; weak D call: TRBD1 (5 bases). Here the CDR3 reads CASSPLPGWSTEAFF. The CDR3 nucleotides read TGTGCCAGCTCACCACTGCCAGGGTGGAGCACTGAAGCTTTCTTT.